The 21 T cell receptor beta chains reported below all come from one sample, sequenced in a study of blood T cells in healthy people across ages. A second PCR, run for about 7 to 11 cycles, used a sample-barcoded 5' primer plus a J-beta primer mix. A single record per CDR3 protein comes from TCRdb applying MiXCR to the 5' RACE reads. The repertoire holds about 800,000 distinct CDR3 sequences, with about three fifths as singletons. Sequencing input: blood. The origin of the receptors is a man between 25 and 39 years old in good health.

This chain joins TRBV24-1 and TRBJ2-1; TRBD2 matches 9 bases. Unmatched junction bases numbered 14, after V lost 3 bases and J lost 6 bases. The length of the CDR3 is 18 residues. CDR1 KGHDR and CDR2 SFDVKD come from the germline V gene. CDR3 nucleotides: TGTGCCACCAGTGATAGATCGTCACGGGGACTAGCCCCCAATGAGCAGTTCTTC. The encoded protein is CATSDRSSRGLAPNEQFF.

The V gene is TRBV6-1, the J gene TRBJ2-5, with D possibly TRBD1 on 5 matching bases. The CDR3 runs to 14 residues. Germline-derived CDR1 and CDR2 are MNHNS and SASEGT. Trimming removed 4 bases at V and 1 base at J, with 10 bases between. Here the CDR3 reads CASSGRQSQETQYF. DNA of the CDR3: TGTGCCAGCAGTGGGCGACAGAGCCAAGAGACCCAGTACTTC.

The V call is TRBV13, the J call TRBJ1-6, with no clear D. Germline CDR1 and CDR2: PRHDT and FYEKMQ (reference sequence). This CDR3 has 14 amino acids. With 7 bases removed from V and 7 bases from J, the gap between germline ends came to 14 bases. The CDR3 DNA is TGTGCCAGCACAAGCGAGGCAGAAAATTCACCCCTCCACTTT. Its translation: CASTSEAENSPLHF.

The genes are TRBV6-5 and TRBJ1-2; TRBD1 matches at 7 bases. Germline trimming cut 1 base from V and 6 bases from J; bases unmatched to any gene: 11. Germline lookup yields CDR1 MNHEY and CDR2 SVGAGI. This CDR3 has 16 residues. The DNA for the CDR3 is TGTGCCAGCAGTTACTACCCGAGGGAGGGGGCGGATGGCTACACCTTC. Residues: CASSYYPREGADGYTF.

This clonotype was recorded a few times. This may be a read error, as it is one base from a much larger clone. This chain joins TRBV27 and TRBJ2-1; 9 bases are shared with TRBD2. Germline CDR1 MNHEY, CDR2 SMNVEV (reference sequence). The CDR3 has 14 amino acids. The CDR3 here is CANSFAGGPREQFF. The DNA of the CDR3 is TGTGCCAACAGTTTCGCGGGAGGGCCACGGGAGCAGTTCTTC.

This clonotype was observed a few times. The rearrangement links TRBV20-1 to TRBJ2-5; no firm D call. The germline V gene has CDR1 DFQATT and CDR2 SNEGSKA (reference sequence). This CDR3 has 12 amino acids. The V and J ends lost 3 bases and 3 bases respectively, with 8 bases between them. The CDR3 loop reads CSARGQEETQYF. The DNA of the CDR3 is TGCAGTGCTAGGGGTCAGGAAGAGACCCAGTACTTC.

This clonotype was seen a handful of times. The J gene is TRBJ2-1, the V gene TRBV4-3, with 9 bases matching TRBD2. J lost 12 bases, V lost 2 bases, and 11 bases had no gene match. Germline V CDR1 and CDR2: LGHNA, YSLEER. This CDR3 has 15 amino acids. The CDR3: CASSQSGLPSGTQFF. CDR3 coding DNA: TGCGCCAGCAGCCAATCTGGACTCCCTAGCGGGACGCAGTTCTTC.

This chain joins TRBV6-6 and TRBJ2-1; possibly TRBD1 for D (5 bases). Trimming took 3 bases from V and 9 from J, leaving 15 bases between them. CDR1 MNHNY and CDR2 SVGAGI come from the germline V gene (reference sequence). This CDR3 has 14 amino acids. The CDR3 loop reads CASSYALRVGEQFF. In DNA form, the CDR3 reads TGTGCCAGCAGTTATGCTCTCAGGGTTGGTGAGCAGTTCTTC.

This clonotype was observed a few times. The rearrangement uses TRBV3-1 and TRBJ2-5, with D perhaps matching TRBD2 (5 bases). With 1 base removed from V and 5 bases from J, the gap between germline ends came to 8 bases. Germline lookup yields CDR1 LGHDT and CDR2 YNNKEL (reference sequence). This CDR3 is built from 13 residues. This CDR3 reads CASSQALAETQYF. In nucleotides, the CDR3 is TGTGCCAGCAGCCAAGCATTAGCGGAGACCCAGTACTTC.

This chain joins TRBV4-3 and TRBJ2-7, with 8 bases that match TRBD2. Per the germline V gene, CDR1 is LGHNA and CDR2 is YSLEER. CDR3 length: 16 residues. Trimming at V came to 1 base and at J to 0 bases, leaving 5 bases not matched to a gene. Here the CDR3 DNA reads TGCGCCAGCAGCCAAGGGGTAGCGGGACGCTCCTACGAGCAGTACTTC. It codes for CASSQGVAGRSYEQYF.

The sample holds one count of this clonotype. V is TRBV6-4 and J is TRBJ2-5; D remains ambiguous. This CDR3 spans 13 amino acids. V lost 5 bases and J lost 2, with 9 bases in between. Germline values: CDR1 MRHNA, CDR2 SNTAGT. The CDR3 bases are TGTGCCAGCAGTAAAAACTTTCAAGAGACCCAGTACTTC. This sequence encodes CASSKNFQETQYF.

In the case of this clonotype: Given a much more abundant clone one base away, this may be a read error. The V and J genes are TRBV15 and TRBJ2-6; no definite D call. Germline values: CDR1 LNHNV, CDR2 YYDKDF (reference sequence). The CDR3 spans 17 residues. The V gene lost 0 bases and the J gene lost 2 bases, with 11 bases spanning the gap. The CDR3 DNA is TGTGCCACCAGCAGAGAGCTTCAATTCCCTGGGGCCAACGTCCTGACTTTC. Its protein product is CATSRELQFPGANVLTF.

This rearrangement joins TRBV11-2 to TRBJ2-1; D tentatively reads TRBD1 or TRBD2 (5 bases each). This CDR3 has 15 amino acids. Germline V gene sequence: CDR1 SGHAT, CDR2 FQNNGV. V was shortened by 2 bases and J by 6 bases, with 14 bases between the two germline ends. For the CDR3, the DNA is TGTGCCAGCAGCTTATTAAGAGGGGACCTCAATGAGCAGTTCTTC. It yields the protein CASSLLRGDLNEQFF.

This chain joins TRBV5-1 and TRBJ2-7; weak D call: TRBD2 (6 bases). V shed 1 base and J shed 0 bases, with 11 bases lying between them. This CDR3 contains 15 residues. Germline assignment: CDR1 SGHRS and CDR2 YFSETQ. The CDR3 loop reads CASSLTEGLSYEQYF. The DNA of the CDR3 is TGCGCCAGCAGCTTGACGGAGGGGCTCTCCTACGAGCAGTACTTC.

The sample holds many counts of this clonotype. The J gene is TRBJ1-2, the V gene TRBV12-3 or TRBV12-4; a possible D gene is TRBD1 (6 bases). Trimming shortened V by 6 bases and J by 8 bases, and 16 bases separated the two germline ends. The CDR3 is 13 amino acids. The chain's CDR3 is CASSAWGARGYTF. In DNA form, the CDR3 reads TGTGCCAGCAGCGCTTGGGGGGCGCGAGGCTACACCTTC.

The chain combines TRBV2 with TRBJ2-5; TRBD2 matches at 9 bases. This CDR3 is built from 16 residues. Germline V gene data show CDR1 as SNHLY and CDR2 as FYNNEI. Trimming took 2 bases from V and 4 from J; bases not matched to a gene: 8. The DNA of the CDR3 is TGTGCCAGCAGTGAACCGGGACTAGCCGCAAGAGAGACCCAGTACTTC. Its protein product is CASSEPGLAARETQYF.

A few counts support this clonotype. The chain carries TRBV6-2 or TRBV6-3 and TRBJ2-7; tentatively, D is TRBD1 (6 bases). The germline V and J ends were trimmed by 0 bases and 0 bases, with 9 bases remaining between them. The length of the CDR3 is 15 residues. Germline CDR1 and CDR2: MNHEY and SVGEGT. CDR3 nucleotide sequence: TGTGCCAGCAGTTACTCTGACAGGACCTCCTACGAGCAGTACTTC. Translation: CASSYSDRTSYEQYF.

The chain is built from TRBV12-3 or TRBV12-4 and TRBJ1-1; perhaps TRBD1 as D (6 bases). The germline V and J ends were trimmed by 3 bases and 3 bases, with 11 bases remaining between them. The CDR3 sequence is 14 residues long. The chain's CDR3 is CASSLVGGYTEAFF. As DNA, the CDR3 is TGTGCCAGCAGTTTGGTAGGGGGGTACACTGAAGCTTTCTTT.

This chain uses TRBV9 with TRBJ2-1, with 8 bases identical to TRBD1. V gave up 4 bases and J gave up 10 bases; unmatched junction bases: 13. Germline CDR1 is SGDLS and CDR2 is YYNGEE. The CDR3 has 15 amino acids. In DNA, the CDR3 is TGTGCCAGCAGCTTCCGGACAGGGAATAGTAGGGAGCAGTTCTTC. Translated, it gives CASSFRTGNSREQFF.

The chain carries TRBV3-1 and TRBJ2-5, with 13 bases lining up with TRBD2. CDR3 length equals 16 residues. The junction had 5 bases not matched to a gene; V was cut back by 2 bases and J by 5 bases. Germline loops: CDR1 LGHDT, CDR2 YNNKEL (reference sequence). The CDR3 DNA reads TGTGCCAGCAGCCAATGGACTAGCGGGGGTGTGGAGACCCAGTACTTC. It yields the protein CASSQWTSGGVETQYF.

This clonotype has only a few counts. Mismatch with germline at one junction end may stem from a read error. The chain's CDR3 is CASSLRASDTEAFF. DNA for the CDR3: TGTGCCAGCAGCTTAAGGGCCTCGGACACTGAGGCTTTCTTT. This chain connects TRBV7-2 to TRBJ2-3; D perhaps matches TRBD1 (5 bases). The J call may be mistaken, given a closer DNA end match to TRBJ1-1. CDR3 length: 14 amino acids. Per germline, CDR1 SGHTA and CDR2 FQGNSA.